Following are 16 T cell receptor beta chains from one sample sequenced in a study of shared clonotypes between healthy human individuals. Generated by immunoSEQ multiplex PCR, the TCRdb table keeps only in-frame clones and is missing some. The sample comprises about 470,000 clones, roughly 80% of which are singletons, and about 13% rests with the top ten. The sequenced sample was PBMCs. These receptors all come from a woman in her thirties or forties in good health. Some clones in this sample may be carry-over from other donors' samples.

The chain uses TRBV11-2 and TRBJ2-1, with 7 bases identical to TRBD1. This CDR3 is built from 12 residues. Germline-derived CDR1 and CDR2 are SGHAT and FQNNGV. After removal of 5 bases from V and 12 bases from J, the junction contained 7 bases not matched to a gene. This CDR3 is CASSPTGNGQFF. For the CDR3, the DNA is TGTGCCAGCAGCCCGACAGGGAACGGGCAGTTCTTC. Full variable domain (missing parts from reference TRBV11-2 and TRBJ2-1): EAGVAQSPRYKIIEKRQSVAFWCNPISGHATLYWYQQILGQGPKLLIQFQNNGVVDDSQLPKDRFSAERLKGVDSTLKIQPAKLEDSAVYLCASSPTGNGQFFGPGTRLTVL.

The J gene is TRBJ2-7, the V gene TRBV28; TRBD2 agrees at 9 bases. Germline CDR1 reads MDHEN; CDR2 reads SYDVKM. V gave up 8 bases and J gave up 4 bases; unmatched junction bases: 18. The CDR3 sequence is 17 residues long. This CDR3 is CASRTTGGLAKRYEQYF. The CDR3 DNA reads TGTGCCAGCCGAACGACCGGGGGACTAGCCAAGAGATACGAGCAGTACTTC. Based on the CDR3 plus reference TRBV28 and TRBJ2-7, the full variable domain is DVKVTQSSRYLVKRTGEKVFLECVQDMDHENMFWYRQDPGLGLRLIYFSYDVKMKEKGDIPEGYSVSREKKERFSLILESASTNQTSMYLCASRTTGGLAKRYEQYFGPGTRLTVT.

The J gene is TRBJ2-2, the V gene TRBV28; no definite D call. The germline V gene encodes CDR1 MDHEN and CDR2 SYDVKM. Trimming pared 4 bases from V and 6 bases from J, leaving 6 bases between. This CDR3 contains 12 residues. The CDR3 sequence is CASSWGAGELFF. As DNA, the CDR3 is TGTGCCAGCAGTTGGGGTGCCGGGGAGCTGTTTTTT. The whole variable domain, filled in from reference TRBV28 and TRBJ2-2, reads DVKVTQSSRYLVKRTGEKVFLECVQDMDHENMFWYRQDPGLGLRLIYFSYDVKMKEKGDIPEGYSVSREKKERFSLILESASTNQTSMYLCASSWGAGELFFGEGSRLTVL.

In its sample, this clone was seen many times. The rearrangement uses TRBV6-4 and TRBJ2-1; 10 bases are a match to TRBD2. The CDR3 sequence is 16 residues long. V shed 2 bases and J 2 bases; nucleotides not matched to a gene: 3. Germline loops: CDR1 MRHNA, CDR2 SNTAGT. In DNA form, the CDR3 reads TGTGCCAGCAGTGACGAAGCGGGAGGGCCCTACAATGAGCAGTTCTTC. Its protein is CASSDEAGGPYNEQFF.

This clone was found once. This chain uses TRBV11-2 with TRBJ2-7; TRBD2 matches at 8 bases. The CDR3 contains 15 residues. J gave up 2 bases and V 5 bases, and 8 bases lay outside the gene matches. Germline V gene lookup returns CDR1 SGHAT and CDR2 FQNNGV. In DNA, the CDR3 is TGTGCCAGCAGCATAGTAGCGGGATACCCCTACGAGCAGTACTTC. Protein product: CASSIVAGYPYEQYF.

CDR3 sequence: CASPDRNTGELFF. DNA of the CDR3: TGTGCCAGCCCGGACAGAAACACCGGGGAGCTGTTTTTT. This chain links TRBV28 with TRBJ2-2, with D perhaps matching TRBD1 (6 bases). The CDR3 consists of 13 residues. Germline V lookup: CDR1 MDHEN, CDR2 SYDVKM. V lost 8 bases and J 2 bases, leaving 9 bases between the germline ends.

The chain recombines TRBV13 with TRBJ1-1; D unclear. The CDR3 is made up of 16 amino acids. Trimming stripped 3 bases from V and 5 bases from J, with 19 bases between. Per germline, CDR1 PRHDT and CDR2 FYEKMQ (reference sequence). The CDR3 loop is CASSFRVRFMRTEAFF. The CDR3 DNA reads TGTGCCAGCAGCTTTAGGGTCAGGTTCATGAGGACTGAAGCTTTCTTT.

Only a few counts were recorded for this clone. The rearrangement uses TRBV6-1 and TRBJ1-1; D uncertain. CDR1 is MNHNS and CDR2 is SASEGT in the germline V gene. The V end lost 6 bases, the J end lost 5 bases, and 13 bases lay between the germline ends. The CDR3 spans 13 residues. CDR3: CASRAGVGTEAFF. CDR3 nucleotide sequence: TGTGCCAGCAGAGCCGGGGTGGGGACTGAAGCTTTCTTT.

This clone has a handful of counts. The V call is TRBV7-3, the J call TRBJ1-6, with D unclear. In germline, CDR1 is SGHTA, CDR2 FQGTGA. The CDR3 is 13 residues long. V was trimmed by 5 bases and J by 6 bases, leaving 8 bases between them. This CDR3 is CASSTEGNSPLHF. CDR3 DNA: TGTGCCAGCAGCACCGAGGGTAATTCACCCCTCCACTTT.

This clone was counted only a few times. The chain is built from TRBV7-2 and TRBJ2-2, with D unresolved. Germline CDR1 reads SGHTA; CDR2 reads FQGNSA. CDR3 size: 14 residues. Deletions cut 5 bases from V and 1 base from J, with 8 bases between. CDR3 residues: CASSTPRNTGELFF. CDR3 DNA: TGTGCCAGCAGCACCCCAAGGAACACCGGGGAGCTGTTTTTT.

This chain joins TRBV10-3 and TRBJ1-2; TRBD1 might be the D (6 bases). CDR1 and CDR2 from the germline V gene are ENHRY and SYGVKD. The CDR3 covers 13 residues. With 9 bases removed from V and 1 base from J, the gap between germline ends came to 12 bases. CDR3 DNA: TGTGCCATAGGGGGGGGCAATAACTATGGCTACACCTTC. Protein sequence: CAIGGGNNYGYTF.

Note on this clone: Other DNA sequences from this sample encode an identical CDR3 as well. The chain uses TRBV5-1 and TRBJ2-5, with a possible D match to TRBD1 (6 bases). Germline loops: CDR1 SGHRS, CDR2 YFSETQ. CDR3 size: 13 residues. The germline V and J ends were trimmed by 4 bases and 2 bases, with 9 bases remaining between them. The CDR3 sequence: CASSHGQQETQYF. CDR3 DNA: TGCGCCAGCAGCCATGGACAGCAAGAGACCCAGTACTTC.

The CDR3 reads CASRELSGANVLTF. For the CDR3, the DNA is TGTGCCAGCAGGGAACTCTCTGGGGCCAACGTCCTGACTTTC. The chain carries TRBV2 and TRBJ2-6; D call uncertain. The V and J ends lost 6 bases and 0 bases respectively, with 6 bases between them. This CDR3 has 14 residues. Germline loops: CDR1 SNHLY, CDR2 FYNNEI.

V gene TRBV7-2 combines with J gene TRBJ2-7, with D maybe TRBD2 (5 bases). The CDR3 extends over 16 amino acids. Germline V gene sequence: CDR1 SGHTA, CDR2 FQGNSA. Trimming shortened V by 1 base and J by 0 bases, and 13 bases separated the two germline ends. CDR3 sequence reads: CASSLGPAVSSYEQYF. CDR3 sequence (DNA): TGTGCCAGCAGCTTAGGGCCAGCGGTGAGCTCCTACGAGCAGTACTTC.

As to this clone: At one boundary the junction diverges from the germline segment, which might be a read error. The chain employs TRBV7-7 and TRBJ2-3, with a tentative D call TRBD2 (5 bases). Germline V CDR1 and CDR2: SSHAT, FNYEAQ (reference sequence). There are 16 residues in the CDR3. The CDR3 DNA follows: TGTGCTAGCAGCCCAGTCGGAGGCTTCCGCACAGATACGCAGTATTTT. Its translation: CASSPVGGFRTDTQYF.

V usage is TRBV18 and J usage is TRBJ2-2; D remains ambiguous. V lost 3 bases and J 5 bases, leaving 10 bases between the germline ends. Germline V gene sequence: CDR1 KGHSH, CDR2 LQKENI. The CDR3 runs to 14 residues. The CDR3 sequence: CASSPPVRTGELFF. CDR3 nucleotides: TGTGCCAGCTCACCCCCCGTTCGGACCGGGGAGCTGTTTTTT.